Listed here are 11 T cell receptor beta chains from one sample, sequenced in a study of CD8+CD57+ T cells in acquired aplastic anemia. Profiling of TCR beta VDJ combinations and CDR3 sequences used genomic DNA as template. MiXCR, run by TCRdb on the reads, gives a single entry per CDR3 protein. The table lists about 110,000 distinct CDR3 sequences, approximately 49% of them singletons. Sample: sorted CD4+, CD8+, or CD8+CD57+ T cells (not recorded which) from PBMCs. Receptors originate from a human donor in good health, serving as a control.

The gene calls are TRBV9 and TRBJ1-5; TRBD1 is a possible D gene (5 bases). There are 13 residues in the CDR3. Per the germline V gene, CDR1 is SGDLS and CDR2 is YYNGEE. Trimming stripped 3 bases from V and 6 bases from J, with 10 bases between. CDR3 bases: TGTGCCAGCAGCGCAGGGTTGGCTCAGCCCCAGCATTTT. It codes for CASSAGLAQPQHF.

The V call is TRBV20-1, the J call TRBJ2-5; 8 bases are shared with TRBD2. Germline V gene sequence: CDR1 DFQATT, CDR2 SNEGSKA (reference sequence). The CDR3 length is 15 residues. V shed 4 bases, J shed 5 bases, and the junction held 12 bases outside the gene matches. The CDR3 protein is CSANSGGTRGETQYF. The DNA of the CDR3 is TGCAGTGCTAACAGTGGGGGGACTAGAGGGGAGACCCAGTACTTC.

The chain has TRBV19 and TRBJ2-7, with D perhaps given as TRBD1 or TRBD2 (5 bases each). There are 14 residues in the CDR3. V lost 4 bases to trimming and J lost 2 bases, with 12 bases between them. The germline gives CDR1 LNHDA, CDR2 SQIVND (reference sequence). The CDR3 coding sequence is TGTGCCAGTAGTACCCGGGGCAGGGCCTACGAGCAGTACTTC. Its translation is CASSTRGRAYEQYF.

To note about this clonotype: A much larger clone lies one base from this, so it may be a read error. The rearrangement uses TRBV27 and TRBJ1-5; D is uncertain. Germline CDR1 is MNHEY and CDR2 is SMNVEV (reference sequence). This CDR3 is 13 amino acids long. In DNA form, the CDR3 reads TGTGCCAGCAGTTTACAGAGCAATCAGTCCCAGCATTTT. Encoded protein: CASSLQSNQSQHF.

The sample holds many counts of this clonotype. The chain joins TRBV6-5 to TRBJ1-2; no clear D gene. Germline V gene lookup returns CDR1 MNHEY and CDR2 SVGAGI. The CDR3 has 15 amino acids. Trimming cost V 2 bases and J 6 bases, with 16 bases left between them. The CDR3 here is CASSYASVAYDGYTF. The CDR3 DNA reads as TGTGCCAGCAGTTACGCGTCAGTGGCCTATGATGGCTACACCTTC.

This clonotype was counted ten times or more. V and J are TRBV3-1 and TRBJ2-7; 8 bases match TRBD2. The junction had 12 bases not matched to a gene; V was cut back by 4 bases and J by 4 bases. From germline, CDR1 is LGHDT and CDR2 YNNKEL (reference sequence). The length of the CDR3 is 16 residues. CDR3 residues: CASSRRGTREGYEQYF. The CDR3 DNA reads as TGTGCCAGCAGCCGCAGAGGAACTCGGGAGGGTTACGAGCAGTACTTC.

The rearrangement links TRBV7-2 to TRBJ1-1; no clear D gene. CDR1 and CDR2 (germline): SGHTA, FQGNSA. This CDR3 contains 14 residues. Trimming took 2 bases from V and 1 from J, leaving 8 bases between them. Here the CDR3 DNA reads TGTGCCAGCAGCTTAATGGTAACGAACACTGAAGCTTTCTTT. This translates into CASSLMVTNTEAFF.

V gene TRBV15 combines with J gene TRBJ2-7; 8 bases fit TRBD2. The V gene end was trimmed by 0 bases and the J gene end by 2 bases; junction bases not matched to a gene: 3. The CDR3 is 15 amino acids. CDR1 is LNHNV and CDR2 is YYDKDF in the germline V gene (reference sequence). The CDR3 here is CATSRETGLAYEQYF. CDR3 nucleotides: TGTGCCACCAGCAGAGAAACGGGACTAGCCTACGAGCAGTACTTC.

This clonotype was seen just once. Because the CDR3 is missing its conserved closing phenylalanine or tryptophan, this is likely a read error. This chain connects TRBV4-1 to TRBJ1-2; D not resolved. This CDR3 is 16 amino acids long. CDR1 and CDR2 from the germline V gene are MGHRA and YSYEKL. The CDR3 nucleotides are TGCGCCAGCGGCCAAGATCTAATTAGCCTAGGAGAGGGCTACACCCTC. It specifies CASGQDLISLGEGYTL.

The table lists this clonotype with many counts. The J gene is TRBJ1-6, the V gene TRBV6-2 or TRBV6-3; 8 bases map to TRBD1. The CDR3 length is 16 residues. Trimming cost V 2 bases and J 8 bases; bases outside gene matches: 8. Germline V gives CDR1 MNHEY, CDR2 SVGEGT. The CDR3 is CASSYVGTGRDSPLHF. DNA of the CDR3: TGTGCCAGCAGTTACGTCGGGACAGGCCGGGATTCACCCCTCCACTTT.

This clonotype was counted at least ten times. At one of its ends the junction is not consistent with the germline gene, which may arise from a read error. The chain combines TRBV6-1 with TRBJ2-7, with D tentatively TRBD1 (6 bases). The CDR3 covers 11 residues. CDR1 and CDR2 from the germline V gene are MNHNS and SASEGT. This CDR3 reads CASRGTGTASF. CDR3 DNA sequence: TGTGCCAGCAGAGGAACAGGGACGGCAAGCTTC.